This is a list of T cell receptor beta chains from one sample in a study of cytomegalovirus exposure and HLA in healthy donors. Sequencing was performed with immunoSEQ multiplex PCR; in TCRdb, only in-frame clones are kept and a portion is missing. The profile covers under 150,000 clones, with 80% to 85% appearing a single time and 1% to 1.5% taken by the ten largest. Sample: PBMCs. Source of these receptors: a boy between 10 and 17 years old in good health and CMV-seronegative. Both conserved end residues are part of each CDR3. The order of the fields is V gene, CDR3 protein.

TRBV10-3 | CAIGGGYSGNTIYF
TRBV5-4 | CASSPDRGRTEAFF
TRBV4-1 | CASSQLDPGTEAFF
TRBV6-6 | CASSYGGANYEQYF
TRBV7-8 | CASSFSGTRGTMNTEAFF
TRBV25-1 | CASSEPGQGLTYEQYF
TRBV4-1 | CASSQGGGRSYNEQFF
TRBV7-2 | CASSLVRAGGPDEQFF
TRBV29-1 | CSVSPRVQETQYF
TRBV19 | CASSPTGNQPQHF
TRBV6-5 | CASLDGQYNEQFF
TRBV4-1 | CASSSGKGKNNSPLHF
TRBV6-5 | CASSYGRGYNEQFF
TRBV6-5 | CASSYSVLGTDTQYF
TRBV27 | CASKKASGPSYEQYF
TRBV5-1 | CASSQSRGSSYNEQFF
TRBV25-1 | CASSWTSGRGELFF